This TCR beta chain is from a study of cytomegalovirus exposure and HLA in healthy donors (dated 2017 in TCRdb). General notes on the study: An earlier analysis of approximately 640 of the donors reported approximately 300 Gb of sequence data and about 100 million unique TCR beta sequences from 150 million to 200 million T cells. In addition to the first cohort of 650 to 800 subjects, a separate validation cohort of over 90 different subjects was used. Rather than using new phenotypic data, the later analysis identified candidate immune exposures from TCR beta sequences and from how often those sequences occurred across donors. To predict cytomegalovirus infection status, the study brought together high-throughput TCR immunosequencing, statistical association of individual TCRs with disease status, and machine learning. To decide whether each TCR beta V gene segment behaved as functional or pseudogenic, an earlier analysis of 587 of the donors relied on high-throughput TCR beta sequencing. The study profiled the T cell repertoires of hundreds of subjects by immunosequencing and related them to cytomegalovirus serostatus. Because of strong linkage in the cohort, a handful of DR-DQ haplotypes were treated as single units for association and clustering. The number of donors typed differed by locus, with 629-630 for A, B, C, DRB1 and DQB1, roughly 520 for DQA1, 606 for DPA1, and under 490 for DPB1. HLA typing included class I and class II loci at four-digit resolution. On average, approximately 250,000 unique TCR beta nucleotide sequences were sequenced per donor among a few hundred genotyped donors of the cohort, with roughly 18% of those sequences being non-productive. Of the roughly 400 genotyped donors, 81% fell in the genetic ancestry cluster associated with self-reported Caucasian donors. Genome-wide SNP genotypes for about 60% of the roughly 700 donors were used in a later genetic analysis, which treated that subset as a discovery cohort. A later analysis re-analyzed previously published TCR beta repertoires from 666 donors and added high-resolution HLA genotyping to study TCR occurrence patterns. An early release that covered some 630 HLA-typed donors contained approximately 300 gigabases of sequencing data and roughly 84 million unique TCR sequences. All discovery cohort repertoires had been generated using a single sequencing platform. Donor age, sex, ethnicity and CMV serostatus were collected together with the repertoire data. The study was designed to test whether signatures of past pathogen exposure could be identified by cataloging public T cell receptors. Overall study outcomes, separate from this receptor: Some IMGT-functional V segments, including TRBV6-2 and TRBV6-3, could not be distinguished by the 87-base-pair reads and were therefore excluded. A cluster of highly shared sequence variants was judged likely to represent a technical artifact of the sequencing pipeline. At a false discovery rate of 0.05, a later analysis linked around 17,000 TCR beta sequences to specific HLA alleles. The classifier was reported to diagnose cytomegalovirus status with high specificity and sensitivity in both the original and validation cohorts. The authors suggested that the approach could potentially be extended to other disease states and immunological phenotypes. In a later analysis, HLA-associated TCR beta chains were found to be more clonally expanded and to have lower generation probabilities than equally common non-associated chains. The study gave a list of 150 to 200 TCR beta chains associated with cytomegalovirus. Across donors, most TCR sequences were observed very rarely, whereas some public TCRs were present in many individuals. In a later analysis, the rate of TCR association differed among HLA loci, with DRB1 alleles having the most associated TCRs and HLA-C alleles having the fewest. A further reported finding was that TCR beta sequences accurately predicted the HLA-A and HLA-B alleles for most subjects in the first cohort. V-gene and J-gene trimming of TCR beta chains was associated with a missense DCLRE1C variant in a later genetic analysis, and the association was replicated in an independent cohort. Assigning TCR associations to individual alleles was difficult when HLA alleles, especially DR and DQ, strongly co-occurred. Most CMV-associated TCR beta chains appeared to be HLA-restricted in a later analysis, and the HLA associations seemed to be driven largely by CMV exposure. In vitro tests confirmed that a few of the cytomegalovirus-associated TCR beta chains recognize cytomegalovirus antigens. Because HLA typing was missing for some donors at each locus, association tests included only the typed subset. Roughly uniform sequencing depth across donors was assumed in presence/absence analyses, although this assumption may not hold. This cohort had only TCR beta chains sequenced, and the lack of alpha or paired-chain data limited which features could be detected. In a later genetic analysis, fewer N-insertions in productive TCRs were reported among donors in an Asian-associated ancestry cluster than the approximately 670-donor mean. A later analysis reported that several top co-occurrence clusters appeared linked to parvovirus B19, influenza, CMV and Epstein-Barr virus. Broadly in line with IMGT annotations, most TCR beta V segments showed up in productive rearrangements about 90% or about 30% of the time in an earlier analysis of under 700 of the donors. The earlier analysis of some 540 of the donors excluded roughly 16 rarely observed V segments, including chromosome 9 orphons, because counts were too low. Correlated functional status among segregating V segments might be attributable to linkage disequilibrium, but an unknown experimental factor could not be ruled out. The only immune exposure information available for the cohort was CMV serostatus.

Unmatched junction bases come to 5, with V trimmed by 0 bases and J by 3 bases. The CDR3 holds 18 amino acids from the cysteine to the phenylalanine. Only the CDR3 DNA is retained, 54 bases long and in frame from the first base. CDR1 SGHDN and CDR2 FVKESK were looked up in the germline V gene. The cohort comprised fewer than 700 healthy bone marrow donors. All cohort members were sampled while nominally healthy, although unrecorded immune exposures were likely present. The donor tested CMV seronegative, placing the donor among the 350 or so seronegative members of the cohort. Every donor gave a peripheral blood sample, and the peripheral blood mononuclear cells from that sample were used for TCR beta sequencing. The Qiagen DNeasy Blood Extraction Kit was used to extract genomic DNA from the blood cell samples. A note on this clone: Its antigen has not been determined. No much larger clone is present one base from it, and per-base qualities are unavailable.

The library was built by means of the immunoSEQ multiplex PCR assay. For the multiplex PCR, a mixture combining 60 forward primers for TCR Vbeta segments and 13 reverse primers for TCR Jbeta segments was used. A multiplex PCR assay on genomic DNA amplified the CDR3 region of rearranged TCR beta genes. Amplified TCR beta libraries were sequenced as 87-base-pair reads on the Illumina HiSeq System. The authors processed their data as follows. In a later analysis, roughly 80 million unique TCR beta chains were counted across the 500 to 700 repertoires, and roughly 11 million of these chains were shared by at least two donors. To remove PCR and sequencing errors, raw reads were error-corrected and collapsed into unique sequences using a nearest-neighbor algorithm that merged closely related sequences. Alignment of CDR3 sequences to IMGT reference sequences was used to assign V, D and J gene segments. For a sequence to be retained, at least a six-nucleotide match to both a V gene segment and a J gene segment was required. Rearrangements were classified as productive when the CDR3 lacked stop codons and remained in frame with V and J, and all other rearrangements were classified as non-productive. Following IMGT convention, CDR3 was defined as the stretch from the second conserved V-encoded cysteine up to the conserved J-encoded phenylalanine. The earlier analysis of about 530 of the donors excluded any sequence lacking an unambiguous match to a single V gene segment. In an earlier analysis of 587 of the donors, a V segment was called functional when productive rearrangements were above 56.7%, and segregating when the standard deviation between donors exceeded 5%. To diagnose cytomegalovirus status from the catalog of TCR beta chain sequences, a statistical classification framework was built. A later analysis assigned V and J genes by comparing TCR nucleotide sequences with IMGT/GENE-DB human TR gene sequences. A later analysis assigned CDR3 sequences and most-parsimonious VDJ recombination scenarios with the TCRdist pipeline. In a later analysis, each TCR beta chain was defined by its CDR3 amino acid sequence together with its V-gene family, and reads without a unique V-gene family were excluded. In a later analysis, some 600 highly shared, low-generation-probability nucleotide sequences were removed to address suspected cross-contamination and a sequencing artifact. A later analysis calculated a clonal expansion index for each public chain from normalized within-repertoire ranks of inferred template counts. A later analysis computed generation probabilities with a VDJ recombination model fitted to out-of-frame rearrangements, and checked the results against IGoR. In a later analysis, hypergeometric tests were used to score TCR-TCR, TCR-HLA and TCR-CMV co-occurrence, with a repertoire-size bias correction applied to TCR pairs. In a later analysis, false discovery rates were estimated by permuting HLA or CMV assignments 20 times. In a later analysis, co-occurring TCRs were grouped with DBSCAN, and TCRdist sequence similarity was added when clustering was performed within HLA-allele-positive subsets. Repertoires with fewer than 30,000 or more than 120,000 public chains, plus five repertoires with anomalous nucleotide sharing, were excluded from co-occurrence clustering. TCRdb limited this immuneACCESS table to in-frame rearrangements with V and J called. A share of clones is missing; checked studies link under half to unresolved V genes, and the rest is unexplained. V and J calls and clone size are as listed in that table; D and trimming were resolved from the DNA. Within this sample are approximately 130,000 clones, with about 80% of them counted one time only. The ten largest clones capture under 1.5% of the sample.

The rearranged chain carries TRBV14 and TRBJ2-1; TRBD2 fits 13 bases in the junction. This clonotype was sampled from a man aged 45-65 years in good health and CMV-seronegative. Sequenced material: PBMCs. The nucleotide sequence reads as follows: TGTGCCAGCAGCCAAGATCTCACTAGCGGGAGGGTCTACAATGAGCAGTTCTTC. Its product reads: CASSQDLTSGRVYNEQFF.